These T cell receptor beta chains were read from a single sample in a study of tissue T cells after allogeneic stem cell transplantation. TCRdb's copy holds only in-frame clones and misses some; the assay was immunoSEQ multiplex PCR. The sample lists some 25,000 clones; over 70% were seen once. Sequenced here: tissue from the ileum, sampled at autopsy. These receptors were collected from an older female donor with lung cancer. Each CDR3 is given with its conserved first and last residue. D genes are given only for firm matches. Not every row has a clone size; where given, it reads once, few, many or a size class.

clone size: -; D gene: -; J gene: TRBJ2-7; V gene: TRBV4-1; CDR3 DNA: TGCGCCAGCAGCCGCCTTAGTCCCGGGAGAAGGGCGGGAGAGCAGTACTTC; CDR3 protein: CASSRLSPGRRAGEQYF
clone size: -; D gene: -; J gene: TRBJ2-7; V gene: TRBV3-1/TRBV3-2; CDR3 DNA: TGTGCCAGCAGCCAAGATCTAGACTACGAGCAGTACTTC; CDR3 protein: CASSQDLDYEQYF
clone size: -; D gene: -; J gene: TRBJ1-3; V gene: TRBV11-2; CDR3 DNA: TGTGCCAGCAGCTCTCCGAGCTCTGGAAACACCATATATTTT; CDR3 protein: CASSSPSSGNTIYF
clone size: -; D gene: TRBD1; J gene: TRBJ2-1; V gene: TRBV2; CDR3 DNA: TGTGCCAGCAGTGTGACAGGGCCCAATGAGCAGTTCTTC; CDR3 protein: CASSVTGPNEQFF
clone size: -; D gene: TRBD1; J gene: TRBJ2-7; V gene: TRBV6-5; CDR3 DNA: TGTGCCAGCAGGAGGACCGGGACAGGGTTTTACGAGCAGTACTTC; CDR3 protein: CASRRTGTGFYEQYF
clone size: few; D gene: -; J gene: TRBJ1-6; V gene: TRBV7-9; CDR3 DNA: TGTGCCAGCAGCCCGGGGAGGACAGTCTATAATTCACCCCTCCACTTT; CDR3 protein: CASSPGRTVYNSPLHF
clone size: -; D gene: -; J gene: TRBJ1-1; V gene: TRBV27; CDR3 DNA: TGTGCCAGCAGTCCAACGACAGGTAGGCCTGAAGCTTTCTTT; CDR3 protein: CASSPTTGRPEAFF
clone size: -; D gene: -; J gene: TRBJ2-2; V gene: TRBV9; CDR3 DNA: TGTGCCAGCCAGGGGATGGTGAACACCGGGGAGCTGTTTTTT; CDR3 protein: CASQGMVNTGELFF
clone size: -; D gene: TRBD1; J gene: TRBJ1-4; V gene: TRBV4-3; CDR3 DNA: TGCGCCAGCAGCCAAGATGTAGGACAGGGTAGTGAAAAACTGTTTTTT; CDR3 protein: CASSQDVGQGSEKLFF
clone size: -; D gene: -; J gene: TRBJ2-7; V gene: TRBV11-2; CDR3 DNA: TGTGCCAGCAGCCTAAGGGCATCCTACGAGCAGTACTTC; CDR3 protein: CASSLRASYEQYF
clone size: -; D gene: TRBD2; J gene: TRBJ2-2; V gene: TRBV5-1; CDR3 DNA: TGCGCCAGCAGCCCCGAATGGGGGAGGGTAAACGGGGAGCTGTTTTTT; CDR3 protein: CASSPEWGRVNGELFF
clone size: -; D gene: -; J gene: TRBJ2-5; V gene: TRBV27; CDR3 DNA: TGTGCCAACAACCCCCCCGAAGAGACCCAGTACTTC; CDR3 protein: CANNPPEETQYF
clone size: -; D gene: TRBD2; J gene: TRBJ2-5; V gene: TRBV30; CDR3 DNA: TGTGCCTGGAGTGCCGGGACTAGAGAGACCCAGTACTTC; CDR3 protein: CAWSAGTRETQYF
clone size: -; D gene: -; J gene: TRBJ2-3; V gene: TRBV12-3/TRBV12-4; CDR3 DNA: TGTGCCAGCAGGCGGGGTGCTCTGAATACGCAGTATTTT; CDR3 protein: CASRRGALNTQYF
clone size: -; D gene: -; J gene: TRBJ1-4; V gene: TRBV9; CDR3 DNA: TGTGCCAGCAGCGTCAACGGGGGAGAGGAAAAACTGTTTTTT; CDR3 protein: CASSVNGGEEKLFF
clone size: -; D gene: TRBD1; J gene: TRBJ2-7; V gene: TRBV2; CDR3 DNA: TGTGCCAGCAGTCCTGGGACAGGACCCTACGAGCAGTACTTC; CDR3 protein: CASSPGTGPYEQYF
clone size: -; D gene: -; J gene: TRBJ1-1; V gene: TRBV19; CDR3 DNA: TGTGCCAGTAGTATAGGACAGATGAACACTGAAGCTTTCTTT; CDR3 protein: CASSIGQMNTEAFF
clone size: -; D gene: TRBD2; J gene: TRBJ2-7; V gene: TRBV15; CDR3 DNA: TGTGCCACCAGCAGAGATAGGTTTAGCGGGAGCGAGCAGTACTTC; CDR3 protein: CATSRDRFSGSEQYF
clone size: -; D gene: -; J gene: TRBJ2-6; V gene: TRBV30; CDR3 DNA: TGTGCCTGGAGACCCGGACGGCCTGGGGCCAACGTCCTGACTTTC; CDR3 protein: CAWRPGRPGANVLTF
clone size: -; D gene: TRBD2; J gene: TRBJ2-5; V gene: TRBV5-4; CDR3 DNA: TGTGCCAGCAGCTTAGACCCTAGCGGGGGTAGGGGCGCGACCCAGTACTTC; CDR3 protein: CASSLDPSGGRGATQYF
clone size: few; D gene: TRBD1; J gene: TRBJ2-1; V gene: TRBV11-3; CDR3 DNA: TGTGCCAGCAGCTTATCAGGCCGGACAGGGTGGAATGAGCAGTTCTTC; CDR3 protein: CASSLSGRTGWNEQFF
clone size: -; D gene: TRBD1; J gene: TRBJ1-1; V gene: TRBV4-3; CDR3 DNA: TGCGCCAGCAGCCCATCGGGACAGGGTGAGGCTGAAGCTTTCTTT; CDR3 protein: CASSPSGQGEAEAFF
clone size: -; D gene: TRBD2; J gene: TRBJ2-3; V gene: TRBV6-5; CDR3 DNA: TGTGCCAGCAGCAGTACTAGCGGCTACACAGATACGCAGTATTTT; CDR3 protein: CASSSTSGYTDTQYF
clone size: -; D gene: -; J gene: TRBJ1-1; V gene: TRBV24-1; CDR3 DNA: TGTGCCTCACAGGCAGGGGAAAACACTGAAGCTTTCTTT; CDR3 protein: CASQAGENTEAFF
clone size: -; D gene: -; J gene: TRBJ2-3; V gene: TRBV6-1; CDR3 DNA: TGTGCCAGCAGTGAAGCGCTTCTTGGTAGCGGCAGCACAGATACGCAGTATTTT; CDR3 protein: CASSEALLGSGSTDTQYF
clone size: -; D gene: -; J gene: TRBJ2-1; V gene: TRBV5-6; CDR3 DNA: TGTGCCAGCAACCATCGTGGGGGGCATAATGAGCAGTTCTTC; CDR3 protein: CASNHRGGHNEQFF
clone size: -; D gene: -; J gene: TRBJ1-1; V gene: TRBV3-1/TRBV3-2; CDR3 DNA: TGTGCCAGCAGCCAACACGGGATCGTCACTGAAGCTTTCTTT; CDR3 protein: CASSQHGIVTEAFF
clone size: -; D gene: TRBD1; J gene: TRBJ1-6; V gene: TRBV3-1/TRBV3-2; CDR3 DNA: TGTGCCAGCAGCCAAACTTGGACAGGGCTAAATTCACCCCTCCACTTT; CDR3 protein: CASSQTWTGLNSPLHF
clone size: -; D gene: -; J gene: TRBJ1-1; V gene: TRBV5-4; CDR3 DNA: TGTGCCAGTAAGAACCGGGCCCCCGGATTCGAAAAGCTTTTCTTT; CDR3 protein: CASKNRAPGFEKLFF
clone size: -; D gene: TRBD1; J gene: TRBJ1-2; V gene: TRBV5-4; CDR3 DNA: TGTGCCAGCAGCTTCAGGGGGTCCAACTATGGCTACACCTTC; CDR3 protein: CASSFRGSNYGYTF
clone size: few; D gene: TRBD2; J gene: TRBJ2-1; V gene: TRBV9; CDR3 DNA: TGTGCCAGCAGCGCCGGGACTAGCGGGTTAAATGAGCAGTTCTTC; CDR3 protein: CASSAGTSGLNEQFF
clone size: -; D gene: -; J gene: TRBJ2-1; V gene: TRBV30; CDR3 DNA: TGTGCCTGGAGTGTGAAGGGTTCTGGATGGGAGCAGTTCTTC; CDR3 protein: CAWSVKGSGWEQFF
clone size: -; D gene: TRBD1; J gene: TRBJ1-2; V gene: TRBV5-5; CDR3 DNA: TGTGCCAGCAGCATGACAGGGTCCGGCTACACCTTC; CDR3 protein: CASSMTGSGYTF
clone size: -; D gene: -; J gene: TRBJ1-5; V gene: TRBV19; CDR3 DNA: TGTGCCAGTAGTATACTGGCATCCACTCAGCCCCAGCATTTT; CDR3 protein: CASSILASTQPQHF
clone size: few; D gene: TRBD2; J gene: TRBJ2-5; V gene: TRBV2; CDR3 DNA: TGTGCCAGCAGCCTACTAGCGGGAGAGACCCAGTACTTC; CDR3 protein: CASSLLAGETQYF
clone size: few; D gene: TRBD2; J gene: TRBJ2-7; V gene: TRBV20-1; CDR3 DNA: TGCAGTGCTAGTTCAAGCGGGGGGACCTACGAGCAGTACTTC; CDR3 protein: CSASSSGGTYEQYF
clone size: few; D gene: -; J gene: TRBJ2-3; V gene: TRBV15; CDR3 DNA: TGTGCCACCAGCAGGGGTACGACAGATACGCAGTATTTT; CDR3 protein: CATSRGTTDTQYF
clone size: few; D gene: TRBD1; J gene: TRBJ1-3; V gene: TRBV2; CDR3 DNA: TGTGCCAGCAGTGCGGACAGGAACAGAAACACCATATATTTT; CDR3 protein: CASSADRNRNTIYF
clone size: -; D gene: -; J gene: TRBJ2-5; V gene: TRBV6-2/TRBV6-3; CDR3 DNA: TGTGCCAGCAGTTACTCTAGGGTTCTCCCACAAGAGACCCAGTACTTC; CDR3 protein: CASSYSRVLPQETQYF
clone size: -; D gene: -; J gene: TRBJ1-2; V gene: TRBV12-3/TRBV12-4; CDR3 DNA: TGTGCCAGCAGTTTTGGGGGCGGGTATGGCTACACCTTC; CDR3 protein: CASSFGGGYGYTF
clone size: -; D gene: TRBD1; J gene: TRBJ1-4; V gene: TRBV6-5; CDR3 DNA: TGTGCCAGCAGTTGGGACAGTGAAAAACTGTTTTTT; CDR3 protein: CASSWDSEKLFF
clone size: few; D gene: TRBD1; J gene: TRBJ1-6; V gene: TRBV9; CDR3 DNA: TGTGCCAGCAGCGTGGAGGGACAGCCTAATTCACCCCTCCACTTT; CDR3 protein: CASSVEGQPNSPLHF
clone size: -; D gene: TRBD2; J gene: TRBJ2-7; V gene: TRBV7-2; CDR3 DNA: TGTGCCAGCAGCTTATTACTAGCGGGGGGCTCCCCCTACGAGCAGTACTTC; CDR3 protein: CASSLLLAGGSPYEQYF
clone size: few; D gene: -; J gene: TRBJ2-2; V gene: TRBV30; CDR3 DNA: TGTGCCGGGAAGCCGGGACAGTGGAGGGTCTACCACACCGGGGAGCTGTTTTTT; CDR3 protein: CAGKPGQWRVYHTGELFF
clone size: -; D gene: -; J gene: TRBJ2-3; V gene: TRBV18; CDR3 DNA: TGTGCCAGCTCACCTTCGACAGATACGCAGTATTTT; CDR3 protein: CASSPSTDTQYF
clone size: -; D gene: -; J gene: TRBJ2-7; V gene: TRBV25-1; CDR3 DNA: TGTGCCAGCAGATTGACAGGAGCCGGCAACGAGCAGTACTTC; CDR3 protein: CASRLTGAGNEQYF
clone size: -; D gene: TRBD1; J gene: TRBJ2-7; V gene: TRBV18; CDR3 DNA: TGTGCCAGCTCACCTATACAGGGGCAATACGAGCAGTACTTC; CDR3 protein: CASSPIQGQYEQYF